This TCR beta chain is from a study of monozygotic twins with inflammatory bowel disease. Study-wide results and limits: Relative clonotype sharing with others was diminished in IBD patients versus healthy twins, particularly with disease activity.

For this clonotype: Antigen: not known.

The CDR3 totals 14 residues. The germline V gene has CDR1 SGHRS and CDR2 YFSETQ. TCRdb reanalyzed the 5' RACE reads, giving one entry per CDR3 protein sequence and no DNA. The repertoire table contains 200,000 to 250,000 distinct CDR3 sequences. J is TRBJ1-1 and V is TRBV5-1. The sequence came from a human donor with ulcerative colitis or Crohn's disease, or a healthy co-twin of an affected twin (not recorded which). The sequencing input was blood. CDR3 region: CASSQQRPNTEAFF.